These T cell receptor beta chains were read from a single sample in a study of T cells after yellow fever vaccination. MiXCR, run by TCRdb on the 5' RACE reads, gives a single entry per CDR3 protein. The repertoire holds 300,000 to 400,000 distinct CDR3 sequences, with around 10% as singletons. The sequencing here drew on CD4+ T cells sorted from PBMCs, taken 45 days after the yellow fever booster vaccination. Receptor source: a man aged 18 to 35 who received the YFV17D yellow fever vaccine. CDR3s include the opening cysteine and the closing phenylalanine or tryptophan. The D gene is left open where the match is weak. Some rows have no size entry. The others give once, few or many, or a class for an expanded clone.

j_call,clone_size,d_call,v_call,cdr3_aa,cdr3_nt
TRBJ1-6,few,.,TRBV4-3,CASSPQAGSYNSPLHF,TGCGCCAGCAGCCCCCAAGCTGGATCCTATAATTCACCCCTCCACTTT
TRBJ2-6,.,.,TRBV2,CASTGQRLSGANVLTF,TGTGCCAGCACCGGGCAGAGGCTCTCTGGGGCCAACGTCCTGACTTTC
TRBJ2-1,.,TRBD2,TRBV7-9,CASSLEAGAQFF,TGTGCCAGCAGCTTAGAAGCGGGGGCGCAGTTCTTC
TRBJ2-5,.,TRBD1,TRBV5-1,CASSARQGKETQYF,TGCGCCAGCAGCGCGCGACAGGGAAAAGAGACCCAGTACTTC
TRBJ2-3,.,TRBD1,TRBV6-6,CASSTRGQADTQYF,TGTGCCAGCAGCACCCGAGGACAGGCAGATACGCAGTATTTT
TRBJ1-1,.,.,TRBV5-1,CASSLWTSNTEAFF,TGCGCCAGCAGCTTGTGGACATCGAACACTGAAGCTTTCTTT
TRBJ1-5,.,.,TRBV6-2/TRBV6-3,CASSKTAFQGQRQHF,TGTGCCAGCAGTAAGACAGCTTTTCAGGGTCAGCGCCAGCATTTT
TRBJ1-2,few,TRBD1,TRBV29-1,CSVLPDRGGYGYTF,TGCAGCGTTCTACCCGACAGGGGCGGGTATGGCTACACCTTC
TRBJ1-6,.,TRBD1,TRBV4-3,CASSPRWTGGSYSPLHF,TGCGCCAGCAGCCCCCGTTGGACAGGGGGCTCATATTCACCCCTCCACTTT
TRBJ1-2,.,TRBD1,TRBV6-1,CASSEDGIRRRQGRYTF,TGTGCCAGCAGTGAAGACGGAATAAGACGGAGACAGGGAAGGTACACCTTC
TRBJ1-2,few,.,TRBV12-3/TRBV12-4,CASSSQTGNYGYTF,TGTGCCAGCAGTTCCCAAACAGGGAACTATGGCTACACCTTC
TRBJ2-7,many,.,TRBV25-1,CASSRDRGTYEQYF,TGTGCCAGCAGCCGGGACCGGGGAACCTACGAGCAGTACTTC
TRBJ2-5,few,.,TRBV7-2,CASTPLPLVETQYF,TGTGCCAGCACCCCCCTCCCACTAGTAGAGACCCAGTACTTC
TRBJ2-5,many,.,TRBV20-1,CSAAPTGETQYF,TGCAGTGCCGCCCCGACCGGGGAGACCCAGTACTTC
TRBJ2-5,few,TRBD2,TRBV6-1,CASRAGPGLAAQYF,TGTGCCAGCAGAGCGGGACCGGGGCTGGCGGCCCAGTACTTC
TRBJ1-2,.,.,TRBV3-1,CASSQAGEGYTF,TGTGCCAGCAGCCAAGCAGGGGAAGGCTACACCTTC
TRBJ1-1,few,.,TRBV5-1,CASSLEGESGEAFF,TGCGCCAGCAGCCTGGAGGGGGAGTCGGGTGAAGCTTTCTTT
TRBJ1-1,few,.,TRBV12-3/TRBV12-4,CASGPIGTLNTEAFF,TGTGCCAGCGGTCCGATTGGGACACTGAACACTGAAGCTTTCTTT
TRBJ1-3,.,.,TRBV7-8,CASSLAAGSGNTIYF,TGTGCCAGCAGCTTAGCAGCAGGCTCTGGAAACACCATATATTTT
TRBJ2-5,.,.,TRBV4-3,CASSQGVSRETQYF,TGCGCCAGCAGCCAAGGGGTTAGCCGAGAGACCCAGTACTTC
TRBJ2-1,few,.,TRBV5-1,CASSLEPNNEQFF,TGCGCCAGCAGCTTGGAGCCAAACAATGAGCAGTTCTTC